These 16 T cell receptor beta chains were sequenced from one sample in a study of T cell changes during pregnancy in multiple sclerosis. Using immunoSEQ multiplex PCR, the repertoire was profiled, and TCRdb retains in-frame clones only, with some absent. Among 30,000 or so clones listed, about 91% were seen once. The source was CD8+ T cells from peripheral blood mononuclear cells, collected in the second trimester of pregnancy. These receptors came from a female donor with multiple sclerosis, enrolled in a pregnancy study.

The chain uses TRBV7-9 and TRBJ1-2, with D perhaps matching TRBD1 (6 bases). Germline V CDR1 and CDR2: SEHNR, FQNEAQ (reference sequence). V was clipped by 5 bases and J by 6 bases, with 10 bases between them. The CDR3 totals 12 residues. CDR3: CASSPGVDGYTF. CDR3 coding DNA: TGTGCCAGCAGCCCAGGGGTGGATGGCTACACCTTC.

CDR3: CAWSKPEMTYEQYF. The CDR3 region has the DNA TGTGCCTGGAGTAAACCGGAGATGACTTACGAGCAGTACTTC. V and J are TRBV30 and TRBJ2-7; no clear D gene. The V end was cut by 2 bases, the J end by 4 bases, with 15 bases between. Germline V gene data show CDR1 as GTSNPN and CDR2 as SVGIG (reference sequence). CDR3 length equals 14 residues.

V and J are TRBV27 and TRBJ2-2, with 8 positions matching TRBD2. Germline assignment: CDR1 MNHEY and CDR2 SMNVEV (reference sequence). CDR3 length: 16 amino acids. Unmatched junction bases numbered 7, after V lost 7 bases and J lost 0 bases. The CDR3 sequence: CASTLAGGANTGELFF. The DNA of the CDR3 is TGTGCCAGCACCCTTGCGGGGGGCGCGAACACCGGGGAGCTGTTTTTT.

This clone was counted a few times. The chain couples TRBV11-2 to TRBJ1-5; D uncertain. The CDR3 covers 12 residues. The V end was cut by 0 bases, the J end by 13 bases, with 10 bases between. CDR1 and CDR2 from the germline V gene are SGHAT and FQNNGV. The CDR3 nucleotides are TGTGCCAGCAGCTTAGACGGGAGGACTCAGCATTTT. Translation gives CASSLDGRTQHF.

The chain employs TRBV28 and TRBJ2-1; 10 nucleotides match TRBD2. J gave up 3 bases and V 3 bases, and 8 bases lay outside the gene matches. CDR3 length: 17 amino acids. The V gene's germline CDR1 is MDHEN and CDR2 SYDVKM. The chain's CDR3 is CASSFPPASGSYNEQFF. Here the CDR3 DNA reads TGTGCCAGCAGTTTCCCCCCAGCTAGCGGGAGCTACAATGAGCAGTTCTTC.

The CDR3 is CASSAQGAGREQFF. Here the CDR3 DNA reads TGTGCCAGCAGCGCTCAGGGGGCGGGACGTGAGCAGTTCTTC. This chain links TRBV9 with TRBJ2-1; 8 bases are shared with TRBD1. Losses at the gene ends were 3 bases for V and 9 bases for J; bases not matched to a gene: 8. CDR3 size: 14 residues. Germline V CDR1 and CDR2: SGDLS, YYNGEE.

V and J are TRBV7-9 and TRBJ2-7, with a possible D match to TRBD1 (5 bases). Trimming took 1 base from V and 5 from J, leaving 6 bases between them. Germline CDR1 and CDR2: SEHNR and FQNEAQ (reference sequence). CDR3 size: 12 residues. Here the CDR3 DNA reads TGTGCCAGCAGCTTAGTCAGGGACGAGCAGTACTTC. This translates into CASSLVRDEQYF.

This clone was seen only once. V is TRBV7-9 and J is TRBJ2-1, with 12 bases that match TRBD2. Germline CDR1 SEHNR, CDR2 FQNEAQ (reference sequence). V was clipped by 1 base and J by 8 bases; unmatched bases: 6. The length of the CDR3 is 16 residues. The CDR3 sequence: CASSLETSGGLDEQFF. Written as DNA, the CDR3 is TGTGCCAGCAGCTTAGAGACTAGCGGGGGTCTGGATGAGCAGTTCTTC.

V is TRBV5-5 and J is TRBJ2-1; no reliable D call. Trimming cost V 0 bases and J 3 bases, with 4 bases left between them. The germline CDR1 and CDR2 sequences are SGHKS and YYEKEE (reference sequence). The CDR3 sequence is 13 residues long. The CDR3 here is CASSLGGYNEQFF. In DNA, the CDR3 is TGTGCCAGCAGCTTGGGAGGCTACAATGAGCAGTTCTTC.

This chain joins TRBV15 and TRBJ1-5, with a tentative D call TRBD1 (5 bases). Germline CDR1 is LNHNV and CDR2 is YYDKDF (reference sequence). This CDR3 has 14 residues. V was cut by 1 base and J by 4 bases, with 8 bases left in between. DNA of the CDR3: TGTGCCACCAGCAGAGGGGGCGGAAATCAGCCCCAGCATTTT. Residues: CATSRGGGNQPQHF.

CDR3 DNA sequence: TGTGCCAGCAGCGGGGGGACAGAACTGTCCTACGAGCAGTACTTC. Encoded protein: CASSGGTELSYEQYF. V usage is TRBV9 and J usage is TRBJ2-7; 7 nucleotides line up with TRBD1. Looked up from germline, CDR1 is SGDLS and CDR2 is YYNGEE. The CDR3 totals 15 residues. Trimming removed 3 bases from V and 1 base from J; junction bases left unmatched: 7.

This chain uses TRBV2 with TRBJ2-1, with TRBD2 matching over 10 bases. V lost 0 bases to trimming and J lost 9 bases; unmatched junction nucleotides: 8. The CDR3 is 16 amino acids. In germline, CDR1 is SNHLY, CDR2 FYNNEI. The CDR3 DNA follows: TGTGCCAGCAGTGAAGCGGGACTAGCGAAGAGTGGTGAGCAGTTCTTC. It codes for CASSEAGLAKSGEQFF.

Here the CDR3 DNA reads TGTGCCAGCAGTTTGTACAGTAACGTCCTGACTTTC. Protein product: CASSLYSNVLTF. The gene calls are TRBV28 and TRBJ2-6; D gene ambiguous. V lost 3 bases and J 10 bases, leaving 7 bases between the germline ends. The CDR3 is made up of 12 amino acids. The germline V gene encodes CDR1 MDHEN and CDR2 SYDVKM.

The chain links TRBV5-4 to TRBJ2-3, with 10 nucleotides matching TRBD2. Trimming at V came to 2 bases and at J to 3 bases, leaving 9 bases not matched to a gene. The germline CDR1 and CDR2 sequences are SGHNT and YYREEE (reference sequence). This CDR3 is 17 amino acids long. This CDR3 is CASSFTPSGRSTDTQYF. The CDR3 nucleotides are TGTGCCAGCAGCTTTACTCCTAGCGGGAGATCGACAGATACGCAGTATTTT.

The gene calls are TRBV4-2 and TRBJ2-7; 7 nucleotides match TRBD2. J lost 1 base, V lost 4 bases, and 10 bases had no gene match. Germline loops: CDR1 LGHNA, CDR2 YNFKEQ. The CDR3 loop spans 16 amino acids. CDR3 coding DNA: TGTGCCAGCAGCCCCCGCACTGGACTAGTATCCTACGAGCAGTACTTC. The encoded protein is CASSPRTGLVSYEQYF.

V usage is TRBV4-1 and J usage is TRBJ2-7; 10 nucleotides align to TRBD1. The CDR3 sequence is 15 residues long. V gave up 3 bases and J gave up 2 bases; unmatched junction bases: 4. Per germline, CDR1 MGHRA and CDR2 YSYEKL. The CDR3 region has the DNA TGCGCCAGCAGCCAGTCCGGGACAGGGGCCTACGAGCAGTACTTC. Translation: CASSQSGTGAYEQYF.